This TCR beta chain was obtained from a study of CD8+ T cells in alopecia areata. Germline assignment: CDR1 KGHSH and CDR2 LQKENI. CDR3 length: 12 residues. Between the trimmed V and J ends, which lost 3 bases and 8 bases, there was a span of 8 bases. RNA extraction and reverse transcription yielded cDNA as sequencing template. Assay: immunoSEQ multiplex PCR; the TCRdb copy retains only in-frame clones and omits some. In the table there are about 120,000 clones, roughly three fifths of which are singletons. This clone was counted many times. Sample treatment: oral pan-JAK inhibitor, 5-10 mg twice daily.

The clonotype was recovered from a human donor with alopecia areata. The V and J genes are TRBV18 and TRBJ2-1; no clear D gene. Sequencing was performed on CD4+ T cells sorted from blood, taken at week 24, from a patient treated with tofacitinib. The CDR3 sequence: CASSPWDDEQFF. CDR3 nucleotide sequence: TGTGCCAGCTCACCTTGGGATGATGAGCAGTTCTTC.